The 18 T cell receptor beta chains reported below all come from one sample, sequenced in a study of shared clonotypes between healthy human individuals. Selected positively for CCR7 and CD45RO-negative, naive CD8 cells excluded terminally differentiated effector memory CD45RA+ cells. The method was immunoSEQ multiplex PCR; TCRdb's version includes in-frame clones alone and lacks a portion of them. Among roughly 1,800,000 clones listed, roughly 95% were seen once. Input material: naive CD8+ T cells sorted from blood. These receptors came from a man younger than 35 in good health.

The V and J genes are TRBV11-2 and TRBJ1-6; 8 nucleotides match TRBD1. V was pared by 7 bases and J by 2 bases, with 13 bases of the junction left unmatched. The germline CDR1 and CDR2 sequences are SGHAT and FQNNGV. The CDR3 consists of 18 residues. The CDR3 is CASITFLGQGTYNSPLHF. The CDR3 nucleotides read TGTGCCAGCATTACGTTCCTAGGACAGGGAACCTATAATTCACCCCTCCACTTT.

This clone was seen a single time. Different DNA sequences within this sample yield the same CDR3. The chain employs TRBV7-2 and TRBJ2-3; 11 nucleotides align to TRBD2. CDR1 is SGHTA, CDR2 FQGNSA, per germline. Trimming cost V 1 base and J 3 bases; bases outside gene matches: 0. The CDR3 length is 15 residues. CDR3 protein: CASSLGTSGTDTQYF. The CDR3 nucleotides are TGTGCCAGCAGCTTAGGGACTAGCGGGACAGATACGCAGTATTTT.

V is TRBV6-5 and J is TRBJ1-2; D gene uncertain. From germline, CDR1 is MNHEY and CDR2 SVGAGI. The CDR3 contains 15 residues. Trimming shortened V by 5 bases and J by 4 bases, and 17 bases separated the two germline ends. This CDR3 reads CASSPAGYIGYGYTF. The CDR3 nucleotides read TGTGCCAGCAGTCCCGCCGGGTATATCGGCTATGGCTACACCTTC.

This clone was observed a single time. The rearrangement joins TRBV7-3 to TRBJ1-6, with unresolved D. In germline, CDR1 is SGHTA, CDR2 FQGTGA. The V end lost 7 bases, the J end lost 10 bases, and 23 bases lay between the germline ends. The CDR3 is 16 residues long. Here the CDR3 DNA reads TGTGCCAGCATCTCCAGGAGCGGGCCGGCGGACTCACCCCTCCACTTT. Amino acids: CASISRSGPADSPLHF.

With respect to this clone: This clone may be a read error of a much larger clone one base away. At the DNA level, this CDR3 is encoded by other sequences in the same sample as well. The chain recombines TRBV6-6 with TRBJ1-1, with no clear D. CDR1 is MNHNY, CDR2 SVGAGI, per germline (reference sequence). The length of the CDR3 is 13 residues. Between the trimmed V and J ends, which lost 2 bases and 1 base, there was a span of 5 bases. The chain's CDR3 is CASSYAGNTEAFF. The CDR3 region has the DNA TGTGCCAGCAGTTACGCGGGGAACACTGAAGCTTTCTTT.

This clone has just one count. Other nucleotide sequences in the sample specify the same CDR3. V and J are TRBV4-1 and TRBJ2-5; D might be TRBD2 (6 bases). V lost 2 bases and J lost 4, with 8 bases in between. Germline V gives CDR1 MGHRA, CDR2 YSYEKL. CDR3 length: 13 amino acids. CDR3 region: CASSQRGGETQYF. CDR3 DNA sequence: TGCGCCAGCAGCCAACGGGGAGGAGAGACCCAGTACTTC.

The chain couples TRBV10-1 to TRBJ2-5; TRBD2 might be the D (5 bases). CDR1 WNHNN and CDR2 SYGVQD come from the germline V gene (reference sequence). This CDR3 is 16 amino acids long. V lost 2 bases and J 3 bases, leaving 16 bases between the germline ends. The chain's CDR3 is CASSEGGWAGKETQYF. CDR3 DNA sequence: TGCGCCAGCAGTGAGGGAGGATGGGCCGGGAAAGAGACCCAGTACTTC.

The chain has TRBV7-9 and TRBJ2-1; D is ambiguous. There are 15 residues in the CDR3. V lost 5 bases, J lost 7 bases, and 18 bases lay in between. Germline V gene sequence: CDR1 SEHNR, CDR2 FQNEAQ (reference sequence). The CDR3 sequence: CASSGVQFEGNEQFF. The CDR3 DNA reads TGTGCCAGCAGCGGCGTGCAGTTTGAAGGGAATGAGCAGTTCTTC.

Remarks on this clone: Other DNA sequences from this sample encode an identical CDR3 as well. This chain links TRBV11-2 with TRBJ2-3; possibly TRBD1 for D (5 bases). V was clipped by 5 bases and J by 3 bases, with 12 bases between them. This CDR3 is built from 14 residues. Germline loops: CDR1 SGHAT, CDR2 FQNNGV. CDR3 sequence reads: CASSLDPGTDTQYF. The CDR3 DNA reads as TGTGCCAGCAGCCTGGATCCAGGGACAGATACGCAGTATTTT.

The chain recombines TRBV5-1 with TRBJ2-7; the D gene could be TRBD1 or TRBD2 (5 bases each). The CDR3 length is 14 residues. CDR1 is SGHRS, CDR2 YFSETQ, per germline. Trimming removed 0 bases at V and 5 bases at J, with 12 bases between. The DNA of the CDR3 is TGCGCCAGCAGCTTGGAGGGACGAGGTCACGAGCAGTACTTC. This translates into CASSLEGRGHEQYF.

The CDR3 bases are TGTGCCACCAGCAGAGAGGTGATAGGGTCCCAGCCCCAGCATTTT. It is translated as CATSREVIGSQPQHF. The J gene is TRBJ1-5, the V gene TRBV15; D call uncertain. CDR3 size: 15 residues. Per germline, CDR1 LNHNV and CDR2 YYDKDF (reference sequence). V was clipped by 0 bases and J by 7 bases, with 13 bases between them.

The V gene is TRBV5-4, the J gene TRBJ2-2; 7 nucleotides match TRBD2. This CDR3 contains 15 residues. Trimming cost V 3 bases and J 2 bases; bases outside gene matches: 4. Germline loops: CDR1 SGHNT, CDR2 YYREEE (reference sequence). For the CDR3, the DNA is TGTGCCAGCAGCTACGGGGGGATAAACACCGGGGAGCTGTTTTTT. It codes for CASSYGGINTGELFF.

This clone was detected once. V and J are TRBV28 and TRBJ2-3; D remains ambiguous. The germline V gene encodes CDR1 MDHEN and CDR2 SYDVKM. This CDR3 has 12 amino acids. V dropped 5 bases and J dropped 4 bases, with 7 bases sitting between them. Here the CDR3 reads CASSRDADTQYF. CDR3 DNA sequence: TGTGCCAGCAGTCGAGATGCAGATACGCAGTATTTT.

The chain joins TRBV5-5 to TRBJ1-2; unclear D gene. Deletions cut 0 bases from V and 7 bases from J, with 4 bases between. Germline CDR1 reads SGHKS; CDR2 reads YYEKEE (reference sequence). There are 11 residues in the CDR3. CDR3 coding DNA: TGTGCCAGCAGCTTGGTTGGTGGCTACACCTTC. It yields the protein CASSLVGGYTF.

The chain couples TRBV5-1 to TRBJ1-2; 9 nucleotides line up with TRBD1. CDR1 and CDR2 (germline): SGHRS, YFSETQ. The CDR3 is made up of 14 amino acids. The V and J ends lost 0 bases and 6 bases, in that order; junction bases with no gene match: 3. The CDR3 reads CASSLDRGQDGYTF. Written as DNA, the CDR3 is TGCGCCAGCAGCTTGGACAGGGGGCAGGATGGCTACACCTTC.

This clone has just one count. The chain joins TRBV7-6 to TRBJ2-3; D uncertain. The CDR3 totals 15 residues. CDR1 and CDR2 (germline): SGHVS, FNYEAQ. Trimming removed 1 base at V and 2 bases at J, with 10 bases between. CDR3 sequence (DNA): TGTGCCAGCAGCTTAGATCCAGAGTTCACAGATACGCAGTATTTT. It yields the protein CASSLDPEFTDTQYF. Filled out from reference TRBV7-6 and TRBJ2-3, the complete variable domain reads GAGVSQSPRYKVTKRGQDVALRCDPISGHVSLYWYRQALGQGPEFLTYFNYEAQQDKSGLPNDRFSAERPEGSISTLTIQRTEQRDSAMYRCASSLDPEFTDTQYFGPGTRLTVL.

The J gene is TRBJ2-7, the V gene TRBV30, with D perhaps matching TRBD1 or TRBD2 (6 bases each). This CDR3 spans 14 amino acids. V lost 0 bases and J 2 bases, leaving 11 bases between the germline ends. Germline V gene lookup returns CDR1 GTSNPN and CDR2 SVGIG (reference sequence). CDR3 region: CAWSVGGMPYEQYF. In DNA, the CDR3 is TGTGCCTGGAGTGTGGGGGGCATGCCCTACGAGCAGTACTTC.

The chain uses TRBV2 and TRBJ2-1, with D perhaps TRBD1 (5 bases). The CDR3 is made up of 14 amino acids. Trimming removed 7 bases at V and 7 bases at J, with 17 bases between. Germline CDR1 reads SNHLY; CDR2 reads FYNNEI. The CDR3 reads CASTPSVGLNEQFF. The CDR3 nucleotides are TGTGCCAGCACCCCGAGCGTGGGGCTGAATGAGCAGTTCTTC.